Listed below are T cell receptor beta chains from one sample, sequenced in a study of blood T cells in healthy people across ages. One entry per CDR3 protein, called by TCRdb with MiXCR from the 5' RACE reads. The sample contains about 1.4 million distinct CDR3 sequences, around 55% of which appear only once. Sequenced input: blood. Every receptor here comes from a man aged 18 to 30 in good health. CDR3s include the opening cysteine and the closing phenylalanine or tryptophan. D genes are given only for firm matches. The size of a clone is reported for some rows only, either as once, few or many, or as a class for expanded clones.

clone size	V gene	D gene	CDR3 length	J gene	CDR3 DNA	CDR3 protein
once	TRBV6-1	NA	14	TRBJ2-4	TGTGCCAGCAGTGTGAACAGTGCCAAAAACATTCAGTACTTC	CASSVNSAKNIQYF
NA	TRBV20-1	TRBD1	13	TRBJ1-1	TGCAGTGCTCGGACAGGGTCGAACACTGAAGCTTTCTTT	CSARTGSNTEAFF
few	TRBV12-3/TRBV12-4	TRBD1	17	TRBJ2-7	TGTGCCAGCAGTTCCCCATCGGGACAGGGGTCGCCCTACGAGCAGTACTTC	CASSSPSGQGSPYEQYF
NA	TRBV7-9	NA	13	TRBJ2-7	TGTGCCAGCAGCTTGGGACCGCCTACCGAGCAGTACTTC	CASSLGPPTEQYF
NA	TRBV3-1	NA	14	TRBJ2-5	TGTGCCAGCCGGCCTCGCGTGGGCCAAGAGACCCAGTACTTC	CASRPRVGQETQYF
NA	TRBV6-1	TRBD1	15	TRBJ2-5	TGTGCCAGCAGTCCAACAGGGGGGAGACAAGAGACCCAGTACTTC	CASSPTGGRQETQYF
NA	TRBV20-1	TRBD2	14	TRBJ2-7	TGCAGTGCTAGTAGGAGGACTAGCGGGGGCGAGCAGTACTTC	CSASRRTSGGEQYF
NA	TRBV20-1	TRBD2	14	TRBJ2-7	TGCAGTGCTACGAGGGCTAGCGGAGCCTACGAGCAGTACTTC	CSATRASGAYEQYF
NA	TRBV27	TRBD2	16	TRBJ2-5	TGTGCCAGCATCGCCTCGACTAGCGGGAGGATCGATGAGCAGTACTTC	CASIASTSGRIDEQYF
NA	TRBV24-1	TRBD2	18	TRBJ2-1	TGTGCCACCAGTGACCGTGGACTAGCGGGGGGAATCTACAATGAGCAGTTCTTC	CATSDRGLAGGIYNEQFF
NA	TRBV7-9	TRBD1	19	TRBJ1-2	TGTGCCAGCAGCTCCCCATTGGAAGATTCGGGGACAGGGGCGTATGGCTACACCTTC	CASSSPLEDSGTGAYGYTF
NA	TRBV6-1	NA	16	TRBJ2-1	TGTGCCAGCAGTTCATGGATTGGTTCGTCCTACAATGAGCAGTTCTTC	CASSSWIGSSYNEQFF
few	TRBV6-5	NA	15	TRBJ2-5	TGTGCCAGCACTTTTAGGGTATTGGGGAGGGAGACCCAGTACTTC	CASTFRVLGRETQYF
few	TRBV29-1	TRBD1	13	TRBJ2-5	TGCAGCGTCTCCGGGACAGGACAAGAGACCCAGTACTTC	CSVSGTGQETQYF
NA	TRBV7-9	TRBD1	15	TRBJ2-7	TGTGCCAGCAGCTTAACGAGACAGGGAATCAACGAGCAGTACTTC	CASSLTRQGINEQYF
NA	TRBV5-1	NA	13	TRBJ1-2	TGCGCCAGCAGCTCCGAAGCAGTTCCGGGCTACACCTTC	CASSSEAVPGYTF
NA	TRBV27	TRBD2	15	TRBJ2-5	TGTGCCAGCAGTTTAAACGGGGGGGACCAAGAGACCCAGTACTTC	CASSLNGGDQETQYF
NA	TRBV29-1	TRBD2	13	TRBJ2-7	TGCAGCGTTATTAGTCTAGCGGGGTACGAGCAGTACTTC	CSVISLAGYEQYF
NA	TRBV2	NA	14	TRBJ1-4	TGTGCCAGCAGTGGTCGGGGCGCTAATGAAAAACTGTTTTTT	CASSGRGANEKLFF
NA	TRBV7-2	NA	13	TRBJ2-7	TGTGCCAGCAGCTTAGGGTCCGGAGCCGAGCAGTACTTC	CASSLGSGAEQYF
NA	TRBV18	NA	15	TRBJ1-4	TGTGCCAGCTCACCTGCCGGGCAGGTGGGGGAAAAACTGTTTTTT	CASSPAGQVGEKLFF
NA	TRBV29-1	NA	13	TRBJ2-1	TGCAGCGTTGACCGCCGAGGGTATGAGACCCAGTTCTTC	CSVDRRGYETQFF
NA	TRBV12-3/TRBV12-4	NA	15	TRBJ2-7	TGTGCCAGCAGACCAAGTGGACGACTATTCTACGAGCAGTACTTC	CASRPSGRLFYEQYF
few	TRBV20-1	NA	16	TRBJ2-5	TGCAGTGCTCCTCCCACCGGGATCAACAGATTGGAGACCCAGTACTTC	CSAPPTGINRLETQYF
NA	TRBV3-1	NA	12	TRBJ2-3	TGTGCCAGCAGCCAGGGGGTGCGTGCGCAGTATTTT	CASSQGVRAQYF
NA	TRBV7-2	TRBD2	15	TRBJ2-1	TGTGCCAGCAGCCCCGCTAGCGGACCCTACAATGAGCAGTTCTTC	CASSPASGPYNEQFF
once	TRBV3-1	NA	18	TRBJ1-5	TGTGCCAGCAGCCAAGATGGCGGGGGCCGGGGGATCAATCAGCCCCAGCATTTT	CASSQDGGGRGINQPQHF
NA	TRBV14	NA	19	TRBJ2-3	TGTGCCAGCAGCCAATTTGAAGCGCCCGGGACTCTGAGTCGGGATACGCAGTATTTT	CASSQFEAPGTLSRDTQYF
NA	TRBV27	NA	14	TRBJ1-2	TGTGCCAGCAGCCCGGACGGATATAACTATGGCTACACCTTC	CASSPDGYNYGYTF
once	TRBV5-8	NA	14	TRBJ2-7	TGTGCCAGCGAGGGGGTAGCGGGTTACTACGAGCAGTACTTC	CASEGVAGYYEQYF
few	TRBV20-1	NA	13	TRBJ2-3	TGCAGTGCTGGATGGATTAGCACAGATACGCAGTATTTT	CSAGWISTDTQYF
NA	TRBV12-3/TRBV12-4	NA	14	TRBJ1-2	TGTGCCAGCAGTATCAGGGGCCTAAGGGGCGGCTACACCTTC	CASSIRGLRGGYTF
NA	TRBV27	TRBD2	19	TRBJ2-5	TGTGCCAGCAGTTCCCGACTAGCGGGGGGCCCGCCCCCTCAGAGTGAGCAGTACTTC	CASSSRLAGGPPPQSEQYF
NA	TRBV4-1	NA	14	TRBJ1-2	TGCGCCAGCAGCCAAGAAGGCGGCAGGGATGGCTACACCTTC	CASSQEGGRDGYTF
once	TRBV11-1	NA	13	TRBJ1-1	TGTGCCAGCAGCCAGCAGTGGCTCACTGAAGCTTTCTTT	CASSQQWLTEAFF
NA	TRBV7-2	TRBD2	17	TRBJ2-3	TGTGCCAGCAGCTGGGAAACAGCGGGGGGGATCACAGACACGCAGTATTTT	CASSWETAGGITDTQYF
NA	TRBV6-2/TRBV6-3	TRBD2	17	TRBJ2-1	TGTGCCAGCAGTTACGCCGTCGGGGCGGGGGATTACAATGAGCAGTTCTTC	CASSYAVGAGDYNEQFF
few	TRBV10-3	NA	11	TRBJ1-1	TGTGCCATCAGTGAGGACACTGAAGCTTTCTTT	CAISEDTEAFF
NA	TRBV7-9	NA	11	TRBJ1-2	TGCGCCAGCAGCTGGACAGCGGGCTACACCTTC	CASSWTAGYTF